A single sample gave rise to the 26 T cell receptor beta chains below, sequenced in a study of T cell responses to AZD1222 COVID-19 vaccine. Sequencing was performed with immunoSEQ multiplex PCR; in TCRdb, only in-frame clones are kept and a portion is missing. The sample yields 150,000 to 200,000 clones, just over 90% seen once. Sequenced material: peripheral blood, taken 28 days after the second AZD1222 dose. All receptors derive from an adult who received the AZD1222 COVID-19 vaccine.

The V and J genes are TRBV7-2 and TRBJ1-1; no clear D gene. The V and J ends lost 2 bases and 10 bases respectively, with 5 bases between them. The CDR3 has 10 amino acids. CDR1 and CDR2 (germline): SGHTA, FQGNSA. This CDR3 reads CASSLTGAFF. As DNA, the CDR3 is TGTGCCAGCAGCTTAACGGGAGCTTTCTTT.

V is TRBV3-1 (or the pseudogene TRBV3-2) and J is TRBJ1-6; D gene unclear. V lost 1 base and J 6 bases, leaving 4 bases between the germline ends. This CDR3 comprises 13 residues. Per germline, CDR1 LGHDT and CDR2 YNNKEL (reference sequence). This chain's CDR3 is CASSQVRNSPLHF. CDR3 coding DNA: TGTGCCAGCAGCCAAGTGCGTAATTCACCCCTCCACTTT.

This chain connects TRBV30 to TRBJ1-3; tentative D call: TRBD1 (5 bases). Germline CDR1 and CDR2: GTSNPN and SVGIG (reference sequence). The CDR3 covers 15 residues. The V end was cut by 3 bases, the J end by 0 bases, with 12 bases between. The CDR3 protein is CAWSLGTLSGNTIYF. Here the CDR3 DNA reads TGTGCCTGGAGCCTCGGGACGCTCTCTGGAAACACCATATATTTT. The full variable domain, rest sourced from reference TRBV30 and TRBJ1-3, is SQTIHQWPATLVQPVGSPLSLECTVEGTSNPNLYWYRQAAGRGLQLLFYSVGIGQISSEVPQNLSASRPQDRQFILSSKKLLLSDSGFYLCAWSLGTLSGNTIYFGEGSWLTVV.

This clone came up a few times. CDR3 in amino acids: CASSEPGIQPQHF. The CDR3, as DNA: TGTGCCAGCAGTGAGCCGGGGATTCAGCCCCAGCATTTT. This chain joins TRBV6-1 and TRBJ1-5, with D unresolved. The germline CDR1 and CDR2 sequences are MNHNS and SASEGT. The length of the CDR3 is 13 residues. Trimming stripped 3 bases from V and 6 bases from J, with 9 bases between.

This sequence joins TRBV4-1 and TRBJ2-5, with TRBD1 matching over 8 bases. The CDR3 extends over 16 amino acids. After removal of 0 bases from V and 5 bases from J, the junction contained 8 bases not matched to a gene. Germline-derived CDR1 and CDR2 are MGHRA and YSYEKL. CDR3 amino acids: CASSQDWRQGSETQYF. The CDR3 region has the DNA TGCGCCAGCAGCCAAGATTGGAGACAGGGGTCGGAGACCCAGTACTTC.

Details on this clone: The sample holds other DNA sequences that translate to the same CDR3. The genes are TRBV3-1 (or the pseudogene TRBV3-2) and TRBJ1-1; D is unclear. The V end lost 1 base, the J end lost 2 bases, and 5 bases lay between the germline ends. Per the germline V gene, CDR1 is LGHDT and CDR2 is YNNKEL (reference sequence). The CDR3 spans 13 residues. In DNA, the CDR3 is TGTGCCAGCAGCCAAGCAGTAAACACTGAAGCTTTCTTT. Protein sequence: CASSQAVNTEAFF.

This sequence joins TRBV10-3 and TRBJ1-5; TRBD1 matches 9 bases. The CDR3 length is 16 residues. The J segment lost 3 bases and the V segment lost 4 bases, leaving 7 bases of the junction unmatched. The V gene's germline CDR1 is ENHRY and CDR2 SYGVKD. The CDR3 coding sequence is TGTGCCATCAGTGCGGTGGGACAGGGCGACAATCAGCCCCAGCATTTT. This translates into CAISAVGQGDNQPQHF.

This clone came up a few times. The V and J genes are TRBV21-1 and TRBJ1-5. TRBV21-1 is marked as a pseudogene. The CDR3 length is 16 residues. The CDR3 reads CASSFGTPGSNQPQHF. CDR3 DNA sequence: TGTGCCAGCAGTTTCGGGACCCCAGGGAGCAATCAGCCCCAGCATTTT.

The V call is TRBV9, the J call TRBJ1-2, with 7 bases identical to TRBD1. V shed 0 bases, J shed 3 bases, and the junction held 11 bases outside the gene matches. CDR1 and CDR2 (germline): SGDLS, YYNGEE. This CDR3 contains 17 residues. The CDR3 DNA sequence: TGTGCCAGCAGCGTAGGAGGGGACAGTCCGGGGGACTATGGCTACACCTTC. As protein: CASSVGGDSPGDYGYTF.

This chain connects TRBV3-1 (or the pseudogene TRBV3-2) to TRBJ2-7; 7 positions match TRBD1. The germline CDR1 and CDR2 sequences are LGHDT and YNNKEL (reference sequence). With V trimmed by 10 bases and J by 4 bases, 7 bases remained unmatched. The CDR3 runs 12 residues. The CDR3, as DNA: TGTGCCACCTCCGGGACAGCATACGAGCAGTACTTC. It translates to CATSGTAYEQYF.

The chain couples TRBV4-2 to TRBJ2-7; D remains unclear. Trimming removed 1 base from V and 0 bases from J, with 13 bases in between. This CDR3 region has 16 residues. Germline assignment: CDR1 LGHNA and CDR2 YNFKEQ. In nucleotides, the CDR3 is TGTGCCAGCAGCCAAGCTATAGGGCCCTCCTCCTACGAGCAGTACTTC. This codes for CASSQAIGPSSYEQYF.

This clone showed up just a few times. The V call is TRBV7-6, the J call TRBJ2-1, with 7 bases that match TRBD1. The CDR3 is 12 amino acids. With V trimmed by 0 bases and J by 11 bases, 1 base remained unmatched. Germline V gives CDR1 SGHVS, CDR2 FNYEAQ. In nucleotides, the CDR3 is TGTGCCAGCAGCTTAGCGACAGGGCAGCAGTTCTTC. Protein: CASSLATGQQFF.

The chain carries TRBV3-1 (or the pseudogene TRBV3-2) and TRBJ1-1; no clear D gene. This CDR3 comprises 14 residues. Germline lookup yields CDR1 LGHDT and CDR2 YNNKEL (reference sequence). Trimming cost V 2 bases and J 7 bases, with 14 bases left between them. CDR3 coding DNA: TGTGCCAGCAGCCAATGGGCTGGCGGCGGTGAAGCTTTCTTT. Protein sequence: CASSQWAGGGEAFF.

The CDR3 nucleotides read TGTGCCAGTAGATTGACAGGGGGCACGTACGAGCAGTACTTC. This translates into CASRLTGGTYEQYF. V gene TRBV19 combines with J gene TRBJ2-7; 10 nucleotides agree with TRBD1. With V trimmed by 6 bases and J by 4 bases, 6 bases remained unmatched. The CDR3 is made up of 14 amino acids. The germline V gene encodes CDR1 LNHDA and CDR2 SQIVND (reference sequence).

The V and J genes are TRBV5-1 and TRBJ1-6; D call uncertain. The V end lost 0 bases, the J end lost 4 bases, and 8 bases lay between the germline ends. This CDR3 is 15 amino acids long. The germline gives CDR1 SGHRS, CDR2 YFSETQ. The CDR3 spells CASSLGSVYNSPLHF. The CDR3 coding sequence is TGCGCCAGCAGCTTGGGGTCGGTTTATAATTCACCCCTCCACTTT.

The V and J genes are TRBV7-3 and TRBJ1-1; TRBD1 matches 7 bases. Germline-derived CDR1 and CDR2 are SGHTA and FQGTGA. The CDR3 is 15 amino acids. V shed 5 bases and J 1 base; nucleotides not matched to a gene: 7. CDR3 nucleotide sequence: TGTGCCAGCAGCCTTATGACAGGGAGGAACACTGAAGCTTTCTTT. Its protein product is CASSLMTGRNTEAFF.

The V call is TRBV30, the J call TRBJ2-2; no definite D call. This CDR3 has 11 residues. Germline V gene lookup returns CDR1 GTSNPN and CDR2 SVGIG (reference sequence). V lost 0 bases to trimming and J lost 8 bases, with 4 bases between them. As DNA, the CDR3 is TGTGCCTGGAGTGTAGCGGGGGAGCTGTTTTTT. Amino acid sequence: CAWSVAGELFF.

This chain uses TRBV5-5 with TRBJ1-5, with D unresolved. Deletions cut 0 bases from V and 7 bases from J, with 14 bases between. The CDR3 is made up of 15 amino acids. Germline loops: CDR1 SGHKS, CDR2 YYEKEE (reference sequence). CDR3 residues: CASSLGREVGQPQHF. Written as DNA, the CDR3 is TGTGCCAGCAGCTTGGGCCGGGAGGTTGGGCAGCCCCAGCATTTT.

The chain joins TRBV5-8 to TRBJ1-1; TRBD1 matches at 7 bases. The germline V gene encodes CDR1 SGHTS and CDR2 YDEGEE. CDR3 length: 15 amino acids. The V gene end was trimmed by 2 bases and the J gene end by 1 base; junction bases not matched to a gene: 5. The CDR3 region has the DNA TGTGCCAGCAGCTTCGTACAGGGGTCGAACACTGAAGCTTTCTTT. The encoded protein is CASSFVQGSNTEAFF.

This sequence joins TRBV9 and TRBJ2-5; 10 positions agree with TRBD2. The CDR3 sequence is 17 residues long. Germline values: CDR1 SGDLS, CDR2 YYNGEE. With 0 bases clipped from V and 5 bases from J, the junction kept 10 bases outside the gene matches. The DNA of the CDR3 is TGTGCCAGCAGCGTAGGCCTAGCGGGAGACGGGGTTGAGACCCAGTACTTC. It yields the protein CASSVGLAGDGVETQYF.

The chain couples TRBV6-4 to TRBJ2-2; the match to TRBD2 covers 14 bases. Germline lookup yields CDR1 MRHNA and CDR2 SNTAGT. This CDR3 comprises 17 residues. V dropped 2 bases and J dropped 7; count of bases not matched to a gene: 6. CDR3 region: CASSDGTSGGRGGELFF. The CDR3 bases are TGTGCCAGCAGTGACGGGACTAGCGGGGGACGGGGCGGGGAGCTGTTTTTT.

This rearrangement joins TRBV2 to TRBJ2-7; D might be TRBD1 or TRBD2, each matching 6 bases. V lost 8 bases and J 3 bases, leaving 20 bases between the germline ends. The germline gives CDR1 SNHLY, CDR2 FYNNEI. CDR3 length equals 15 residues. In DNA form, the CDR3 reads TGTGCCAGCCACACGGGTAGGGGGACTCTCTACGAGCAGTACTTC. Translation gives CASHTGRGTLYEQYF. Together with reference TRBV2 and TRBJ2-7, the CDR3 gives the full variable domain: EPEVTQTPSHQVTQMGQEVILRCVPISNHLYFYWYRQILGQKVEFLVSFYNNEISEKSEIFDDQFSVERPDGSNFTLKIRSTKLEDSAMYFCASHTGRGTLYEQYFGPGTRLTVT.

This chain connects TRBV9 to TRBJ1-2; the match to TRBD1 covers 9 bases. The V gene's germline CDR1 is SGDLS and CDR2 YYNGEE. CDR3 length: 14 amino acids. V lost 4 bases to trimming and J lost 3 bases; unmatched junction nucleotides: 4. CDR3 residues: CASSPDRGDYGYTF. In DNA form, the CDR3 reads TGTGCCAGCAGCCCTGACAGGGGGGACTATGGCTACACCTTC.

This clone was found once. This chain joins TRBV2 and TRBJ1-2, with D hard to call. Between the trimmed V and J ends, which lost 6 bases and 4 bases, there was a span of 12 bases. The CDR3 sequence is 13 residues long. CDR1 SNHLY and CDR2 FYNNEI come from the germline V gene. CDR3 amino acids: CASRVDGLYGYTF. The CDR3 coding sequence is TGTGCCAGCAGGGTAGACGGCCTCTATGGCTACACCTTC.

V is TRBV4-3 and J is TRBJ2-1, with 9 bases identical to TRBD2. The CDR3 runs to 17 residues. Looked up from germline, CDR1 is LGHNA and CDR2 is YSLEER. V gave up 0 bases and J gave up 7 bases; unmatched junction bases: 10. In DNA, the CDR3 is TGCGCCAGCAGCCAAGACGCGGGGGGGCCGCTGAAGAATGAGCAGTTCTTC. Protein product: CASSQDAGGPLKNEQFF.

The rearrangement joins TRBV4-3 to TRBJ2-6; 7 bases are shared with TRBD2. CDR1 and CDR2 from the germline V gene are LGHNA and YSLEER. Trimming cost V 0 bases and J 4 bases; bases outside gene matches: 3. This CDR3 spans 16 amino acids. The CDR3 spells CASSQDTSEGANVLTF. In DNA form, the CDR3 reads TGCGCCAGCAGCCAAGATACTAGCGAAGGGGCCAACGTCCTGACTTTC.